The text below deals with one T cell receptor (beta chain). The data were obtained in a study of blood T cells in healthy people across ages. The germline V gene encodes CDR1 SGHTA and CDR2 FQGTGA. The CDR3 runs 13 residues. Trimming cost V 2 bases and J 15 bases, with 17 bases left between them. Primed by a sample-barcoded 5' primer and a J-beta primer mix, a second PCR proceeded for 7 to 11 cycles. TCRdb re-called the 5' RACE reads through MiXCR, storing one row per CDR3 protein. The repertoire holds some 1,800,000 distinct CDR3 sequences, more than 35% seen once, with 20% to 25% in the top ten. The receptor's source is a human donor in good health. This rearrangement joins TRBV7-3 to TRBJ2-1; D is possibly TRBD2 (5 bases). Sequenced input: blood. CDR3 coding DNA: TGTGCCAGCAGCTTATTGGGCGGGTCTCAATTGTTCTTC. Its protein product is CASSLLGGSQLFF.